A selection of T cell receptor beta chains follows, all from one sample in a study of beta chain features in type 1 diabetes. Produced via immunoSEQ multiplex PCR; TCRdb's table is partial and in-frame only. Seen here are under 150,000 clones, under 60% observed once, and the top ten hold 0.35% to 0.5%. Input material: Tregs from blood. All receptors come from a man between 18 and 29 years old in good health. CDR3s include the opening cysteine and the closing phenylalanine or tryptophan. The D gene is left open where the match is weak. Where a row states a size, it is once, few, many or the class of an expanded clone; other rows omit it.

j_gene: TRBJ2-3; d_gene: TRBD1; abundance: -; v_gene: TRBV4-1; CDR3nt: TGCGCCAGCAGCCAAGAAGGGACAGGGTATCCAGATACGCAGTATTTT; CDR3aa: CASSQEGTGYPDTQYF
j_gene: TRBJ2-1; d_gene: TRBD1; abundance: -; v_gene: TRBV30; CDR3nt: TGTGCCTGGGAGAAACAGGGGTGGGAGCAGTTCTTC; CDR3aa: CAWEKQGWEQFF
j_gene: TRBJ1-5; d_gene: TRBD1; abundance: -; v_gene: TRBV28; CDR3nt: TGTGCAACCTTAACCACCAGCAGGGGGAATCAGCCCCAGCATTTT; CDR3aa: CATLTTSRGNQPQHF
j_gene: TRBJ2-3; d_gene: -; abundance: -; v_gene: TRBV5-1; CDR3nt: TGCGCCAGCAGGCCACGCGGGGAAACAGATACGCAGTATTTT; CDR3aa: CASRPRGETDTQYF
j_gene: TRBJ2-1; d_gene: -; abundance: -; v_gene: TRBV21-1; CDR3nt: TGTGCCAGCAGCAGGCCTCCCGGGACACCCTACAATGAGCAGTTCTTC; CDR3aa: CASSRPPGTPYNEQFF
j_gene: TRBJ2-7; d_gene: TRBD1; abundance: -; v_gene: TRBV29-1; CDR3nt: TGCAGCGCGACAGGACAGGCCTACGAGCAGTACTTC; CDR3aa: CSATGQAYEQYF
j_gene: TRBJ2-7; d_gene: TRBD2; abundance: -; v_gene: TRBV2; CDR3nt: TGTGCCAGCAGTGAGAGGGGACTAGCGGGTTACGAGCAGTACTTC; CDR3aa: CASSERGLAGYEQYF
j_gene: TRBJ1-1; d_gene: TRBD1; abundance: -; v_gene: TRBV5-1; CDR3nt: TGCGCCAGCAGCCCACGACAGGGGGCAGGTGGATCTGAAGCTTTCTTT; CDR3aa: CASSPRQGAGGSEAFF
j_gene: TRBJ2-7; d_gene: -; abundance: few; v_gene: TRBV6-6; CDR3nt: TGTGCCAGCAGGGGGGCGGGCGACTACGAGCAGTACTTC; CDR3aa: CASRGAGDYEQYF
j_gene: TRBJ2-1; d_gene: -; abundance: few; v_gene: TRBV15; CDR3nt: TGTGCCACCAGCAGAGCTAACGGTGAGCAGTTCTTC; CDR3aa: CATSRANGEQFF
j_gene: TRBJ2-7; d_gene: TRBD2; abundance: -; v_gene: TRBV5-1; CDR3nt: TGCGCCAGCAGAGACCTCGGGACTACCAACTACGAGCAGTACTTC; CDR3aa: CASRDLGTTNYEQYF
j_gene: TRBJ2-2; d_gene: -; abundance: -; v_gene: TRBV5-6; CDR3nt: TGTGCCAGCAGCTTGGCGGGTGGCACCGGGGAGCTGTTTTTT; CDR3aa: CASSLAGGTGELFF
j_gene: TRBJ2-4; d_gene: TRBD1; abundance: -; v_gene: TRBV6-6; CDR3nt: TGTGCCAGCAGTTACTTGGGACAGGGCATCAACATTCAGTACTTC; CDR3aa: CASSYLGQGINIQYF
j_gene: TRBJ2-3; d_gene: -; abundance: few; v_gene: TRBV11-2; CDR3nt: TGTGCCAGCAGCTTAGGGCAGGTACCCAATACGCAGTATTTT; CDR3aa: CASSLGQVPNTQYF
j_gene: TRBJ1-2; d_gene: -; abundance: few; v_gene: TRBV7-2; CDR3nt: TGTGCCAGCAGCTTAAACGGCAGGGGACGGGGTGGCTACACCTTC; CDR3aa: CASSLNGRGRGGYTF
j_gene: TRBJ2-6; d_gene: -; abundance: -; v_gene: TRBV7-2; CDR3nt: TGTGCCAGCAGCCTACAGGGTACCCCCGGGGCCAACGTCCTGACTTTC; CDR3aa: CASSLQGTPGANVLTF
j_gene: TRBJ1-2; d_gene: -; abundance: -; v_gene: TRBV30; CDR3nt: TGTGCCTGGAGTGTACTCGGGGGGGGCTATGGCTACACCTTC; CDR3aa: CAWSVLGGGYGYTF
j_gene: TRBJ1-3; d_gene: -; abundance: few; v_gene: TRBV28; CDR3nt: TGTGCCAGCAGTTTACCAGGGATTGGAAACACCATATATTTT; CDR3aa: CASSLPGIGNTIYF
j_gene: TRBJ2-2; d_gene: -; abundance: -; v_gene: TRBV7-9; CDR3nt: TGTGCCAGCAGTCCAAAACGGACTACAAACACCGGGGAGCTGTTTTTT; CDR3aa: CASSPKRTTNTGELFF
j_gene: TRBJ2-5; d_gene: -; abundance: few; v_gene: TRBV7-2; CDR3nt: TGTGCCAGCACCCGGATCCGGGGGGAGACCCAGTACTTC; CDR3aa: CASTRIRGETQYF
j_gene: TRBJ2-1; d_gene: TRBD2; abundance: -; v_gene: TRBV6-1; CDR3nt: TGTGCCATCAGACTAGCGGGAAACAATGAGCAGTTCTTC; CDR3aa: CAIRLAGNNEQFF
j_gene: TRBJ2-2; d_gene: -; abundance: once; v_gene: TRBV10-3; CDR3nt: TGTGCCATCAGTGACGCAGGGTCGAACACCGGGGAGCTGTTTTTT; CDR3aa: CAISDAGSNTGELFF
j_gene: TRBJ2-7; d_gene: TRBD1; abundance: -; v_gene: TRBV10-3; CDR3nt: TGTGCCATCAGGGAAACGTCTGGGACAGCCCTAAGGAGGTACGAGCAGTACTTC; CDR3aa: CAIRETSGTALRRYEQYF
j_gene: TRBJ2-3; d_gene: -; abundance: -; v_gene: TRBV28; CDR3nt: TGTGCCAGCAGCCGGGGGGATACGCAGTATTTT; CDR3aa: CASSRGDTQYF
j_gene: TRBJ2-1; d_gene: TRBD2; abundance: few; v_gene: TRBV15; CDR3nt: TGTGCCACCAGCGTGGGGACTAGCGGAGACAATGAGCAGTTCTTC; CDR3aa: CATSVGTSGDNEQFF
j_gene: TRBJ2-7; d_gene: TRBD1; abundance: -; v_gene: TRBV5-1; CDR3nt: TGCGCCAGCAGCTTGGCCGGGACAGGGGGCGGTGAGCAGTACTTC; CDR3aa: CASSLAGTGGGEQYF
j_gene: TRBJ2-7; d_gene: -; abundance: once; v_gene: TRBV7-9; CDR3nt: TGTGCCAGCAGCTCTGGACGGGAAAACTACGAGCAGTACTTC; CDR3aa: CASSSGRENYEQYF
j_gene: TRBJ1-1; d_gene: -; abundance: few; v_gene: TRBV7-2; CDR3nt: TGTGCCAGCAGCTCATCCGGGATCCACACTGAAGCTTTCTTT; CDR3aa: CASSSSGIHTEAFF
j_gene: TRBJ1-2; d_gene: TRBD1; abundance: few; v_gene: TRBV6-1; CDR3nt: TGTGCCAGCAGTGAGCCGGGACAGGGGGCGCCGTATGGCTACACCTTC; CDR3aa: CASSEPGQGAPYGYTF
j_gene: TRBJ1-6; d_gene: -; abundance: -; v_gene: TRBV4-3; CDR3nt: TGCGCCAGCAGCCAAGAGCGGGGATATGGTAATTCACCCCTCCACTTT; CDR3aa: CASSQERGYGNSPLHF
j_gene: TRBJ2-3; d_gene: -; abundance: few; v_gene: TRBV2; CDR3nt: TGTGCCAGCACTCCTTTTGCAGGGGGGAGCACAGATACGCAGTATTTT; CDR3aa: CASTPFAGGSTDTQYF
j_gene: TRBJ2-7; d_gene: TRBD1; abundance: -; v_gene: TRBV7-2; CDR3nt: TGTGCCAGCAGCTTATACAGGGGAAGCTCCTACGAGCAGTACTTC; CDR3aa: CASSLYRGSSYEQYF
j_gene: TRBJ2-7; d_gene: TRBD2; abundance: -; v_gene: TRBV28; CDR3nt: TGTGCCAGCAGTTTCTCGGGACTAGCGGGAGCGGGAGAGCAGTACTTC; CDR3aa: CASSFSGLAGAGEQYF
j_gene: TRBJ2-5; d_gene: TRBD2; abundance: -; v_gene: TRBV5-4; CDR3nt: TGTGCCTATAGCGGGATCCAAGAGACCCAGTACTTC; CDR3aa: CAYSGIQETQYF
j_gene: TRBJ1-3; d_gene: -; abundance: few; v_gene: TRBV19; CDR3nt: TGTGCCAGTAGTATGCGGGGCCACTCTGGAAACACCATATATTTT; CDR3aa: CASSMRGHSGNTIYF
j_gene: TRBJ1-2; d_gene: -; abundance: -; v_gene: TRBV28; CDR3nt: TGTGCCAGCAGTCAGCGTTGGCACTATGGCTACACCTTC; CDR3aa: CASSQRWHYGYTF
j_gene: TRBJ1-2; d_gene: -; abundance: -; v_gene: TRBV12-5; CDR3nt: TGTGCTAGTGCGGAAGACTGGTACTATGGCTACACCTTC; CDR3aa: CASAEDWYYGYTF